Below, 14 T cell receptor beta chains from the same sample are listed, as sequenced in a study of shared clonotypes between healthy human individuals. Libraries were prepared by immunoSEQ multiplex PCR; TCRdb keeps only in-frame clonotypes and omits some of them. This sample has about 2.4 million clones; more than 85% occur once, and the top ten carry 0.36%. The sample was naive CD4+ T cells from PBMCs. Noted subset: CD45RA+ positively selected. Every receptor here comes from a young man in good health. Some clones in this sample may be carry-over from other donors' samples.

The chain links TRBV19 to TRBJ2-3; the match to TRBD1 covers 11 bases. V was clipped by 7 bases and J by 4 bases; unmatched bases: 1. This CDR3 region has 13 residues. Germline CDR1 reads LNHDA; CDR2 reads SQIVND (reference sequence). CDR3 in DNA: TGTGCCAGTAAGGACAGGGGGCCAGATACGCAGTATTTT. Translation gives CASKDRGPDTQYF.

This chain uses TRBV5-3 with TRBJ1-5; no clear D. TRBV5-3 falls under the ORF class, with uncertain function. This CDR3 is built from 14 residues. Trimming removed 1 base at V and 11 bases at J, with 16 bases between. The CDR3 region is CARSLRVPGGAQHF. CDR3 bases: TGTGCCAGAAGCTTGCGAGTACCAGGTGGAGCCCAGCATTTT.

This chain joins TRBV18 and TRBJ2-1, with 9 bases that match TRBD2. Germline CDR1 is KGHSH and CDR2 is LQKENI. Trimming at V came to 3 bases and at J to 6 bases, leaving 3 bases not matched to a gene. This CDR3 has 14 amino acids. The CDR3 spells CASSPETSGNEQFF. The CDR3 DNA reads TGTGCCAGCTCACCGGAGACTAGCGGCAATGAGCAGTTCTTC.

This clone was observed a single time. The chain has TRBV5-4 and TRBJ2-1; TRBD2 matches at 9 bases. The CDR3 extends over 15 amino acids. J was trimmed by 8 bases and V by 5 bases; bases with no gene match: 11. Germline V CDR1 and CDR2: SGHNT, YYREEE (reference sequence). In DNA form, the CDR3 reads TGTGCCAGCAGTCCGGGACTAGCCTCCTTGTATGAGCAGTTCTTC. It yields the protein CASSPGLASLYEQFF.

This clone has a single count. The rearrangement links TRBV5-4 to TRBJ2-1, with TRBD2 matching over 7 bases. This CDR3 has 14 residues. The V and J ends lost 6 bases and 5 bases, in that order; junction bases with no gene match: 8. Germline V gene sequence: CDR1 SGHNT, CDR2 YYREEE (reference sequence). The CDR3 nucleotides are TGTGCCAGCAAGGTAGCGGGTTCCAACAATGAGCAGTTCTTC. Its translation is CASKVAGSNNEQFF. Based on the CDR3 plus reference TRBV5-4 and TRBJ2-1, the full variable domain is ETGVTQSPTHLIKTRGQQVTLRCSSQSGHNTVSWYQQALGQGPQFIFQYYREEENGRGNFPPRFSGLQFPNYSSELNVNALELDDSALYLCASKVAGSNNEQFFGPGTRLTVL.

The chain is built from TRBV7-9 and TRBJ2-6, with unresolved D. V was trimmed by 5 bases and J by 0 bases, leaving 8 bases between them. The germline CDR1 and CDR2 sequences are SEHNR and FQNEAQ (reference sequence). The CDR3 consists of 15 residues. CDR3 bases: TGTGCCAGCAGCCCCGACGGCTCTGGGGCCAACGTCCTGACTTTC. Translating it yields CASSPDGSGANVLTF.

Notes on this clone: Other DNA sequences in this sample translate to the same CDR3. V and J are TRBV5-1 and TRBJ2-2; D not certain. The CDR3 has 13 amino acids. CDR1 and CDR2 (germline): SGHRS, YFSETQ. V was trimmed by 0 bases and J by 4 bases, leaving 4 bases between them. The DNA of the CDR3 is TGCGCCAGCAGCTTGGTCCCCACCGGGGAGCTGTTTTTT. It encodes CASSLVPTGELFF.

This sequence joins TRBV4-2 and TRBJ1-5; D not resolved. The CDR3 has 18 amino acids. V was shortened by 3 bases and J by 6 bases, with 24 bases between the two germline ends. Germline V lookup: CDR1 LGHNA, CDR2 YNFKEQ. CDR3 DNA: TGTGCCAGCAGCCAGGATCACCTGAGTGGGCCCCGGGGTCAGCCCCAGCATTTT. Translation gives CASSQDHLSGPRGQPQHF.

The V and J genes are TRBV4-1 and TRBJ1-2; 7 bases agree with TRBD1. Germline lookup yields CDR1 MGHRA and CDR2 YSYEKL. The CDR3 spans 17 residues. V gave up 7 bases and J gave up 1 base; unmatched junction bases: 15. The CDR3 region has the DNA TGCGCCAGCACCCGACTTGGAGGGACAGCTGATAACTATGGCTACACCTTC. Translating it yields CASTRLGGTADNYGYTF.

The chain joins TRBV6-4 to TRBJ2-1, with 9 bases lining up with TRBD1. The junction had 9 bases not matched to a gene; V was cut back by 7 bases and J by 8 bases. CDR3 length: 14 amino acids. Germline lookup yields CDR1 MRHNA and CDR2 SNTAGT. The CDR3 here is CASKMDRGGDEQFF. CDR3 DNA sequence: TGTGCCAGCAAGATGGACAGGGGCGGCGATGAGCAGTTCTTC.

This clone was seen only a few times. This rearrangement joins TRBV18 to TRBJ1-4; 7 bases are a match to TRBD1. Germline V gene sequence: CDR1 KGHSH, CDR2 LQKENI. The CDR3 consists of 14 residues. V shed 6 bases and J 6 bases; nucleotides not matched to a gene: 7. In DNA form, the CDR3 reads TGTGCCAGCTCCGAGACAGGGTGGGATGAAAAACTGTTTTTT. Amino acid sequence: CASSETGWDEKLFF.

This chain joins TRBV6-4 and TRBJ1-1; D is unclear. CDR1 and CDR2 (germline): MRHNA, SNTAGT. V lost 8 bases and J lost 11, with 21 bases in between. CDR3 size: 13 residues. CDR3 coding DNA: TGTGCCAGCGAGGGAGGGTCAGGCCCGAGGGCTTTCTTT. The encoded protein is CASEGGSGPRAFF.

V usage is TRBV5-6 and J usage is TRBJ2-7; D is unresolved. The CDR3 extends over 16 amino acids. The V gene lost 4 bases and the J gene lost 9 bases, with 26 bases spanning the gap. Germline V gives CDR1 SGHDT, CDR2 YYEEEE. The CDR3 region is CASSRSNQIKALGQYF. The CDR3 bases are TGTGCCAGCAGCCGTAGTAACCAAATCAAGGCCTTAGGGCAGTACTTC.

The chain joins TRBV6-1 to TRBJ1-2; D gene uncertain. This CDR3 region has 13 residues. Between the trimmed V and J ends, which lost 8 bases and 4 bases, there was a span of 14 bases. Germline-derived CDR1 and CDR2 are MNHNS and SASEGT. CDR3 sequence: CASSFSGSYGYTF. In DNA, the CDR3 is TGTGCCAGCTCCTTCTCGGGCTCCTATGGCTACACCTTC.